The next 4 T cell receptor beta chains were all read from a single sample in a study of blood T cell repertoires in COVID-19. Measured with immunoSEQ multiplex PCR; TCRdb has only the in-frame clones, and not every one. Here the sample spans some 39,000 clones, 90% being singletons. The sequenced sample was peripheral blood. The origin of the receptors is a human donor in a cohort sampled during active COVID-19.

In this sample, this clone turned up once. This may be a read error, as it is one base from a much larger clone. This rearrangement joins TRBV28 to TRBJ1-6; 10 bases fit TRBD1. V was pared by 5 bases and J by 7 bases, with 2 bases of the junction left unmatched. The CDR3 is 14 residues long. CDR1 and CDR2 from the germline V gene are MDHEN and SYDVKM. The CDR3 DNA reads as TGTGCCAGCAGTACGGGACAGGGGAATTCACCCCTCCACTTT. The encoded protein is CASSTGQGNSPLHF.

The V and J genes are TRBV27 and TRBJ2-2, with 10 bases fitting TRBD2. The CDR3 is 15 amino acids. CDR1 is MNHEY and CDR2 is SMNVEV in the germline V gene (reference sequence). V lost 0 bases and J lost 5; bases outside the gene matches: 0. CDR3 residues: CASSLSSGGTGELFF. CDR3 bases: TGTGCCAGCAGTTTATCTAGCGGGGGGACCGGGGAGCTGTTTTTT.

V usage is TRBV28 and J usage is TRBJ1-2; 7 bases line up with TRBD1. This CDR3 has 12 amino acids. V shed 7 bases and J 7 bases; nucleotides not matched to a gene: 6. Germline-derived CDR1 and CDR2 are MDHEN and SYDVKM. This CDR3 is CASTLDRVGYTF. The CDR3 DNA reads TGTGCCAGCACCCTTGACAGGGTTGGCTACACCTTC.

This chain connects TRBV7-8 to TRBJ2-7; 11 nucleotides align to TRBD1. V was clipped by 4 bases and J by 4 bases; unmatched bases: 6. This CDR3 is built from 15 residues. CDR1 SGHVS and CDR2 FQNEAQ come from the germline V gene. The CDR3 is CASSSSGTGGYEQYF. CDR3 coding DNA: TGTGCCAGCAGCTCTTCCGGGACAGGGGGTTACGAGCAGTACTTC.